The 8 T cell receptor beta chains reported below all come from one sample, sequenced in a study of identical twins. MiXCR, run by TCRdb on the 5' RACE reads, gives a single entry per CDR3 protein. The sample carries roughly 260,000 distinct CDR3 sequences, 7.5% recorded once. The sample also formed part of further work on yellow fever vaccine responses in identical twins.

Sequenced input: CD8+ T cells sorted from blood. These receptors were taken from a woman between 18 and 29 years old in good health.

This chain uses TRBV4-1 with TRBJ2-5; the D is unclear. The CDR3 runs 14 residues. Trimming stripped 1 base from V and 5 bases from J, with 11 bases between. The germline CDR1 and CDR2 sequences are MGHRA and YSYEKL. The CDR3 region is CASSQAGDGETQYF. CDR3 DNA sequence: TGCGCCAGCAGCCAAGCGGGCGACGGGGAGACCCAGTACTTC.

This clonotype was detected only a few times. The chain is built from TRBV6-1 and TRBJ2-7; 7 bases line up with TRBD1. This CDR3 contains 13 residues. The trim removed 8 bases at V and 2 bases at J, leaving 6 bases unmatched. CDR1 MNHNS and CDR2 SASEGT come from the germline V gene. This CDR3 is CASSPGQPYEQYV. In nucleotides, the CDR3 is TGTGCCAGCTCCCCGGGACAGCCCTACGAGCAGTACGTC.

The rearrangement joins TRBV20-1 to TRBJ2-7; D is ambiguous. Per the germline V gene, CDR1 is DFQATT and CDR2 is SNEGSKA (reference sequence). This CDR3 spans 13 amino acids. V was cut by 1 base and J by 3 bases, with 10 bases left in between. The CDR3 region has the DNA TGCAGTGCTAGAGGGATCGGGCGCTACGAGCAGTACTTC. Translated: CSARGIGRYEQYF.

This clonotype has a handful of counts. A junction end diverges from the germline sequence, so it may reflect a read error. The CDR3 nucleotides read TGTGCCAGCAGCCTAGCCCAGGGCGTTGACATTGAAGCTTTCTTT. The encoded protein is CASSLAQGVDIEAFF. The rearrangement links TRBV7-9 to TRBJ1-1; a weak D match, TRBD1 (5 bases). CDR1 and CDR2 from the germline V gene are SEHNR and FQNEAQ (reference sequence). The CDR3 runs 15 residues.

The chain links TRBV7-9 to TRBJ2-6; maybe TRBD2 (5 bases). This CDR3 region has 14 residues. The germline gives CDR1 SEHNR, CDR2 FQNEAQ (reference sequence). Trimming removed 7 bases at V and 2 bases at J, with 9 bases between. The CDR3 loop reads CASNFGAGANVLTF. The CDR3 coding sequence is TGTGCCAGCAACTTCGGGGCTGGGGCCAACGTCCTGACTTTC.

This clonotype showed up just a few times. The gene calls are TRBV6-5 and TRBJ2-3; no clear D gene. V was shortened by 5 bases and J by 2 bases, with 17 bases between the two germline ends. This CDR3 is built from 16 residues. Germline V gene data show CDR1 as MNHEY and CDR2 as SVGAGI. CDR3 sequence (DNA): TGTGCCAGCAGTCACACCCGGACCAGCCCCACAGATACGCAGTATTTT. Amino acid sequence: CASSHTRTSPTDTQYF.

The genes are TRBV4-1 and TRBJ2-7; 7 bases are shared with TRBD1. The germline gives CDR1 MGHRA, CDR2 YSYEKL. The CDR3 sequence is 14 residues long. The J segment lost 2 bases and the V segment lost 1 base, leaving 2 bases of the junction unmatched. The CDR3 reads CASSQATGAYEQYV. In DNA, the CDR3 is TGCGCCAGCAGCCAAGCTACAGGGGCCTACGAGCAGTACGTC.

This clonotype occurred a few times. The V call is TRBV20-1, the J call TRBJ2-1; D tentatively reads TRBD1 or TRBD2 (6 bases each). The CDR3 loop spans 14 amino acids. Germline V gene data show CDR1 as DFQATT and CDR2 as SNEGSKA (reference sequence). The V and J ends lost 3 bases and 6 bases respectively, with 15 bases between them. This CDR3 is CSASYGGEVNEQFF. In nucleotides, the CDR3 is TGCAGTGCTAGTTACGGGGGCGAGGTCAATGAGCAGTTCTTC.